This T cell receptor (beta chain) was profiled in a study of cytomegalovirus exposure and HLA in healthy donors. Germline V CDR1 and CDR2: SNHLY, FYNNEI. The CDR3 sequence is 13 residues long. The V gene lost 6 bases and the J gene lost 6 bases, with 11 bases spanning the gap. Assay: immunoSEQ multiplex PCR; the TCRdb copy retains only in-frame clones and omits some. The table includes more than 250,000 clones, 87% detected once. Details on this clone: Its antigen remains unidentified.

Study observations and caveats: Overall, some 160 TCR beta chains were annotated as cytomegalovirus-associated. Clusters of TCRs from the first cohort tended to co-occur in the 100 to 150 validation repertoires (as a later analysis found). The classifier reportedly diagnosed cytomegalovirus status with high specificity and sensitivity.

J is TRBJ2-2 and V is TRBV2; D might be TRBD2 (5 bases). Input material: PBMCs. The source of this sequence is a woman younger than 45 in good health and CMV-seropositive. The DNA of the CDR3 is TGTGCCAGCAGGAGCGGAGAGTCCGGGGAGCTGTTTTTT. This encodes CASRSGESGELFF. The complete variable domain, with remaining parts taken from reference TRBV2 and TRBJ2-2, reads EPEVTQTPSHQVTQMGQEVILRCVPISNHLYFYWYRQILGQKVEFLVSFYNNEISEKSEIFDDQFSVERPDGSNFTLKIRSTKLEDSAMYFCASRSGESGELFFGEGSRLTVL.